This TCR beta chain came from a study of shared clonotypes between healthy human individuals. Sequencing used immunoSEQ multiplex PCR; TCRdb keeps in-frame clones, though not all of them. The repertoire holds over 2 million clones, with 90% to 95% as singletons. Germline V CDR1 and CDR2: LNHDA, SQIVND (reference sequence). CDR3 length equals 16 residues. V shed 3 bases and J 8 bases; nucleotides not matched to a gene: 11. The source material was naive CD4+ T cells sorted from blood. The sample's subset: CD45RA+ positively selected. The source of this sequence is a man between 18 and 35 years old in good health. The rearrangement joins TRBV19 to TRBJ1-2; 11 bases line up with TRBD1. The CDR3 is CASSMAPGQGARGYTF. Written as DNA, the CDR3 is TGTGCCAGTAGTATGGCCCCCGGACAGGGGGCGAGGGGCTACACCTTC.